A single sample gave rise to the 30 T cell receptor beta chains below, sequenced in a study of T cell repertoires in cytomegalovirus infection. TCRdb itself ran the reads through MiXCR, one entry per CDR3 protein. The sample holds 560,000 or so distinct CDR3 sequences, about 15% seen once. Sequences were obtained from CD8+ T cells from PBMCs. The receptors were gathered from a human donor in good health (CMV status not recorded). Some clones in this sample may be carry-over from other donors' samples.

This clonotype came up a few times. This chain uses TRBV6-6 with TRBJ2-1; 9 bases match TRBD1. The CDR3 covers 18 residues. J lost 4 bases, V lost 7 bases, and 17 bases had no gene match. Germline lookup yields CDR1 MNHNY and CDR2 SVGAGI (reference sequence). The chain's CDR3 is CASKGTGGSGGGYNEQFF. As DNA, the CDR3 is TGTGCCAGCAAGGGAACAGGGGGCTCAGGGGGGGGATACAATGAGCAGTTCTTC.

This clonotype was seen at least ten times. V is TRBV7-8 and J is TRBJ1-4, with 7 positions matching TRBD1. Trimming removed 1 base from V and 6 bases from J; junction bases left unmatched: 11. Germline CDR1 reads SGHVS; CDR2 reads FQNEAQ. The CDR3 sequence is 17 residues long. The CDR3 loop is CASSLVRTGTFYEKLFF. The CDR3 DNA is TGTGCCAGCAGCTTAGTCCGGACAGGCACCTTTTATGAAAAACTGTTTTTT.

This clonotype was counted between two and nine times. The CDR3 nucleotides read TGTGCCAGCAGTGAAGGACGGTACACTGAAGCTTTCTTT. It translates to CASSEGRYTEAFF. The chain joins TRBV2 to TRBJ1-1; the D is unclear. V was trimmed by 1 base and J by 3 bases, leaving 6 bases between them. The CDR3 totals 13 residues. Germline values: CDR1 SNHLY, CDR2 FYNNEI. The full variable domain, rest sourced from reference TRBV2 and TRBJ1-1, is EPEVTQTPSHQVTQMGQEVILRCVPISNHLYFYWYRQILGQKVEFLVSFYNNEISEKSEIFDDQFSVERPDGSNFTLKIRSTKLEDSAMYFCASSEGRYTEAFFGQGTRLTVV.

V gene TRBV15 combines with J gene TRBJ2-7; TRBD2 is a possible D gene (6 bases). This CDR3 is built from 13 residues. The V gene lost 5 bases and the J gene lost 1 base, with 9 bases spanning the gap. Germline lookup yields CDR1 LNHNV and CDR2 YYDKDF (reference sequence). The DNA for the CDR3 is TGTGCCACCAGCGGGGGGATATCCTACGAGCAGTACTTC. It translates to CATSGGISYEQYF.

This clonotype was seen at least ten times. This sequence joins TRBV4-1 and TRBJ2-1, with TRBD2 matching 8 bases. V shed 3 bases, J shed 4 bases, and the junction held 14 bases outside the gene matches. This CDR3 has 18 amino acids. Germline loops: CDR1 MGHRA, CDR2 YSYEKL. The chain's CDR3 is CASSHTTSGGGRYNEQFF. The CDR3 DNA is TGCGCCAGCAGCCACACTACCTCTGGCGGGGGGCGATACAATGAGCAGTTCTTC.

This clonotype showed up many times. This chain connects TRBV7-3 to TRBJ2-3; 15 nucleotides line up with TRBD2. In germline, CDR1 is SGHTA, CDR2 FQGTGA. The CDR3 is made up of 17 amino acids. V trimming: 5 bases; J trimming: 4 bases; junction bases outside the gene matches: 7. CDR3 DNA sequence: TGTGCCAGCAGCCCCCTAGGGACTAGCGGGGGGTCAGATACGCAGTATTTT. It yields the protein CASSPLGTSGGSDTQYF.

V is TRBV25-1 and J is TRBJ2-2; D perhaps matches TRBD1 (5 bases). Germline lookup yields CDR1 MGHDK and CDR2 SYGVNS. The CDR3 extends over 13 amino acids. V gave up 6 bases and J gave up 3 bases, with 8 bases separating them. CDR3 DNA sequence: TGTGCCAGCAGGTCAGGGCACACCGGGGAGCTGTTTTTT. It encodes CASRSGHTGELFF. The entire variable domain, with the rest obtained from reference TRBV25-1 and TRBJ2-2, is as follows: EADIYQTPRYLVIGTGKKITLECSQTMGHDKMYWYQQDPGMELHLIHYSYGVNSTEKGDLSSESTVSRIRTEHFPLTLESARPSHTSQYLCASRSGHTGELFFGEGSRLTVL.

As for this clonotype: Just one base apart from a much larger clone, this may be a read error. The J gene is TRBJ1-3, the V gene TRBV28, with D perhaps TRBD1 (6 bases). CDR3 length: 16 residues. Germline CDR1 and CDR2: MDHEN and SYDVKM. In nucleotides, the CDR3 is TGTGACAGCAGTTTGGTGGGGACACGGTCAGGAAACACCATATATTTT. Residues: CDSSLVGTRSGNTIYF.

This clonotype was found a few times. The genes are TRBV14 and TRBJ2-2; D uncertain. In germline, CDR1 is SGHDN, CDR2 FVKESK. V was clipped by 4 bases and J by 1 base, with 10 bases between them. There are 15 residues in the CDR3. CDR3 sequence (DNA): TGTGCCAGCAGCCCCTCCGACAAGAACACCGGGGAGCTGTTTTTT. Residues: CASSPSDKNTGELFF.

This chain uses TRBV28 with TRBJ1-5; D call uncertain. CDR1 is MDHEN and CDR2 is SYDVKM in the germline V gene. V dropped 4 bases and J dropped 5 bases, with 12 bases sitting between them. This CDR3 has 14 residues. This CDR3 is CASSSQTDYQPQHF. CDR3 coding DNA: TGTGCCAGCAGTTCCCAGACTGACTATCAGCCCCAGCATTTT.

This clonotype was detected only a few times. This chain joins TRBV20-1 and TRBJ2-3; D might be TRBD1 (6 bases). Germline V CDR1 and CDR2: DFQATT, SNEGSKA (reference sequence). V gave up 1 base and J gave up 2 bases, with 16 bases separating them. The CDR3 has 16 amino acids. This chain's CDR3 is CSARGYRDGPTDTQYF. In DNA form, the CDR3 reads TGCAGTGCTAGAGGATACAGGGACGGGCCCACAGATACGCAGTATTTT.

This clonotype was recorded many times. The rearrangement links TRBV7-6 to TRBJ1-1; D might be TRBD1 (5 bases). This CDR3 contains 15 residues. Germline-derived CDR1 and CDR2 are SGHVS and FNYEAQ. V was cut by 4 bases and J by 1 base, with 13 bases left in between. The CDR3 here is CASSWGGIPNTEAFF. The CDR3 DNA reads TGTGCCAGCAGCTGGGGGGGGATACCGAACACTGAAGCTTTCTTT. Using reference TRBV7-6 and TRBJ1-1 for the parts outside the CDR3, the full variable domain is GAGVSQSPRYKVTKRGQDVALRCDPISGHVSLYWYRQALGQGPEFLTYFNYEAQQDKSGLPNDRFSAERPEGSISTLTIQRTEQRDSAMYRCASSWGGIPNTEAFFGQGTRLTVV.

The rearrangement links TRBV5-5 to TRBJ1-4; D gene ambiguous. CDR3 length: 14 residues. Trimming left V 0 bases short and J 2 bases short, with 5 bases between. The germline CDR1 and CDR2 sequences are SGHKS and YYEKEE (reference sequence). The CDR3 here is CASSLGRTNEKLFF. CDR3 in DNA: TGTGCCAGCAGCTTGGGCAGGACTAATGAAAAACTGTTTTTT.

This clonotype was picked up a small number of times. This chain joins TRBV5-1 and TRBJ2-5; possible D gene TRBD1, 7 bases. The germline CDR1 and CDR2 sequences are SGHRS and YFSETQ. There are 14 residues in the CDR3. V gave up 7 bases and J gave up 2 bases, with 15 bases separating them. CDR3 sequence reads: CASAGWDSQETQYF. Here the CDR3 DNA reads TGCGCCAGCGCGGGGTGGGACAGTCAAGAGACCCAGTACTTC.

CDR3 DNA: TGTGCCAGTGTCGGTCCCGAATACATTCAGTACTTC. This sequence encodes CASVGPEYIQYF. V and J are TRBV27 and TRBJ2-4, with no clear D. V lost 9 bases to trimming and J lost 8 bases, with 14 bases between them. There are 12 residues in the CDR3. Looked up from germline, CDR1 is MNHEY and CDR2 is SMNVEV (reference sequence).

This clonotype was seen repeatedly, ten times or more. This chain connects TRBV6-6 to TRBJ1-5, with a tentative D call TRBD1 (5 bases). Germline V gene data show CDR1 as MNHNY and CDR2 as SVGAGI (reference sequence). Trimming shortened V by 11 bases and J by 3 bases, and 11 bases separated the two germline ends. The CDR3 contains 12 residues. The CDR3 DNA is TGTGCCGCAGGGATATCCAATCAGCCCCAGCATTTT. Translation gives CAAGISNQPQHF.

The CDR3 DNA reads TGTGCCACCAGTGATGGAGACAGCTCTGGAAACACCATATATTTT. It yields the protein CATSDGDSSGNTIYF. The chain has TRBV24-1 and TRBJ1-3; possible D gene TRBD1, 5 bases. Germline loops: CDR1 KGHDR, CDR2 SFDVKD. This CDR3 has 15 amino acids. The V gene lost 3 bases and the J gene lost 0 bases, with 8 bases spanning the gap.

This clonotype was seen repeatedly, ten times or more. The rearrangement uses TRBV7-9 and TRBJ2-7, with 8 nucleotides matching TRBD1. V gave up 5 bases and J gave up 2 bases; unmatched junction bases: 5. Germline V lookup: CDR1 SEHNR, CDR2 FQNEAQ (reference sequence). The CDR3 consists of 14 residues. For the CDR3, the DNA is TGTGCCAGCAGCGCGACAGGGGCCACCTACGAGCAGTACTTC. Translation: CASSATGATYEQYF.

The genes are TRBV5-6 and TRBJ1-1, with D perhaps matching TRBD1 (5 bases). The CDR3 is made up of 18 amino acids. Trimming took off 1 base at V and 0 bases at J, with 19 bases between the two ends. CDR1 and CDR2 (germline): SGHDT, YYEEEE. This CDR3 reads CASSLPAGPAPLNTEAFF. CDR3 sequence (DNA): TGTGCCAGCAGCTTGCCGGCGGGGCCCGCCCCATTGAACACTGAAGCTTTCTTT. Using reference TRBV5-6 and TRBJ1-1 for the parts outside the CDR3, the full variable domain is DAGVTQSPTHLIKTRGQQVTLRCSPKSGHDTVSWYQQALGQGPQFIFQYYEEEERQRGNFPDRFSGHQFPNYSSELNVNALLLGDSALYLCASSLPAGPAPLNTEAFFGQGTRLTVV.

This clonotype occurred a few times. V is TRBV27 and J is TRBJ1-2, with no clear D. The CDR3 extends over 15 amino acids. Germline lookup yields CDR1 MNHEY and CDR2 SMNVEV (reference sequence). The V and J ends lost 3 bases and 5 bases respectively, with 16 bases between them. DNA for the CDR3: TGTGCCAGCAGTTTCACCGAGACGTTTGGTTATGGCTACACCTTC. Protein product: CASSFTETFGYGYTF.

This clonotype appeared many times. The chain has TRBV12-3 or TRBV12-4 and TRBJ2-7; TRBD1 aligns across 7 bases. CDR3 size: 15 residues. The V gene end was trimmed by 5 bases and the J gene end by 2 bases; junction bases not matched to a gene: 9. For the CDR3, the DNA is TGTGCCAGCAGTACTAACCCGGGACAGCCCTACGAGCAGTACTTC. Its protein is CASSTNPGQPYEQYF.

This clonotype was detected only a few times. This sequence joins TRBV19 and TRBJ2-7, with 7 bases matching TRBD1. This CDR3 region has 13 residues. V gave up 3 bases and J gave up 4 bases; unmatched junction bases: 3. Germline CDR1 is LNHDA and CDR2 is SQIVND (reference sequence). Written as DNA, the CDR3 is TGTGCCAGTAGTATGGGACAGAATTACGAGCAGTACTTC. Translated, it gives CASSMGQNYEQYF.

This clonotype was counted ten times or more. The chain recombines TRBV6-2 or TRBV6-3 with TRBJ2-6, with D tentatively TRBD1 (5 bases). Germline V CDR1 and CDR2: MNHEY, SVGEGT. V was pared by 4 bases and J by 2 bases, with 6 bases between. The CDR3 has 14 residues. The DNA of the CDR3 is TGTGCCAGCAGTTTGGACACTGGGGCCAACGTCCTGACTTTC. Amino acids: CASSLDTGANVLTF.

This clonotype was picked up many times. The chain uses TRBV7-9 and TRBJ1-4; possible D gene TRBD1, 6 bases. Germline loops: CDR1 SEHNR, CDR2 FQNEAQ (reference sequence). This CDR3 region has 14 residues. The V end was cut by 6 bases, the J end by 8 bases, with 16 bases between. This CDR3 is CASRTGGAGEKLFF. CDR3 sequence (DNA): TGTGCCAGCAGGACTGGGGGGGCTGGAGAAAAACTGTTTTTT.

The V gene is TRBV27, the J gene TRBJ2-7, with a tentative D call TRBD2 (5 bases). Germline V lookup: CDR1 MNHEY, CDR2 SMNVEV (reference sequence). This CDR3 region has 13 residues. Trimming left V 5 bases short and J 12 bases short, with 20 bases between. CDR3 amino acids: CASSAPGSTTGYF. The DNA of the CDR3 is TGTGCCAGCAGTGCGCCGGGATCCACTACCGGGTACTTC.

This clonotype was detected many times. V usage is TRBV7-9 and J usage is TRBJ1-2; a possible D gene is TRBD1 (5 bases). CDR1 and CDR2 from the germline V gene are SEHNR and FQNEAQ (reference sequence). Trimming pared 2 bases from V and 7 bases from J, leaving 23 bases between. The length of the CDR3 is 17 residues. In DNA form, the CDR3 reads TGTGCCAGCAGCTTAAGCCCGGCCAGGGCCAATTCTCGTGGCTACACCTTC. This codes for CASSLSPARANSRGYTF.

This clonotype came up a few times. CDR3 DNA sequence: TGTGCCAGCAGCCGAACCGACAGGGGAGGGGAAAAACTGTTTTTT. The encoded protein is CASSRTDRGGEKLFF. V usage is TRBV7-9 and J usage is TRBJ1-4, with TRBD1 matching 8 bases. CDR1 and CDR2 from the germline V gene are SEHNR and FQNEAQ (reference sequence). V shed 5 bases and J 8 bases; nucleotides not matched to a gene: 10. This CDR3 spans 15 amino acids.

In this sample, this clonotype turned up a few times. V and J are TRBV7-9 and TRBJ2-7; 12 bases are a match to TRBD1. Per the germline V gene, CDR1 is SEHNR and CDR2 is FQNEAQ (reference sequence). V shed 5 bases and J 0 bases; nucleotides not matched to a gene: 8. There are 17 residues in the CDR3. The CDR3 DNA reads as TGTGCCAGCAGCCCTGCGGGACAGGGGGCCCTCTCCTACGAGCAGTACTTC. Translated, it gives CASSPAGQGALSYEQYF.

This clonotype was counted only a few times. The chain joins TRBV7-9 to TRBJ1-4; weak D call: TRBD1 (6 bases). The germline V gene encodes CDR1 SEHNR and CDR2 FQNEAQ (reference sequence). V was pared by 4 bases and J by 8 bases, with 11 bases between. There are 13 residues in the CDR3. DNA for the CDR3: TGTGCCAGCAGCTCCGGGGGCTGGGAAAAACTGTTTTTT. This translates into CASSSGGWEKLFF.

The chain couples TRBV15 to TRBJ2-1, with D perhaps TRBD2 (6 bases). The V and J ends lost 0 bases and 6 bases respectively, with 9 bases between them. Looked up from germline, CDR1 is LNHNV and CDR2 is YYDKDF (reference sequence). CDR3 length: 14 residues. The DNA for the CDR3 is TGTGCCACCAGCAGAGAGATTAGCGGCAATGAGCAGTTCTTC. This translates into CATSREISGNEQFF. Looking up the rest from reference TRBV15 and TRBJ2-1 gives the full variable domain: DAMVIQNPRYQVTQFGKPVTLSCSQTLNHNVMYWYQQKSSQAPKLLFHYYDKDFNNEADTPDNFQSRRPNTSFCFLDIRSPGLGDTAMYLCATSREISGNEQFFGPGTRLTVL.